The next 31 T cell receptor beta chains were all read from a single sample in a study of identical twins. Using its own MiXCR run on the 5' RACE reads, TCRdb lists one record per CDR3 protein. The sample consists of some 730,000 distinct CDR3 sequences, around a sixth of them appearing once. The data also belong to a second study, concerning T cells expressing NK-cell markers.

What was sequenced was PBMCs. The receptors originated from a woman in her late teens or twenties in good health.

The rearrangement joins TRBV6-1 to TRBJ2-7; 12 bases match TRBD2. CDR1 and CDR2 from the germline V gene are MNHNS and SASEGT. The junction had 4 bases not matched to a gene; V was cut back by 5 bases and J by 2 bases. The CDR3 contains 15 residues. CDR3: CASSLAGGGAYEQYF. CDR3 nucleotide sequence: TGTGCCAGCAGTCTAGCGGGAGGGGGGGCCTACGAGCAGTACTTC.

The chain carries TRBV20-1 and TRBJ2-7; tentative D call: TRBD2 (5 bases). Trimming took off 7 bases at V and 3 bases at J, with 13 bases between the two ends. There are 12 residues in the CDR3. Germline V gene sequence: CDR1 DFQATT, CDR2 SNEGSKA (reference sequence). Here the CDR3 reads CSGGGRNYEQYF. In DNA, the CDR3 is TGCAGTGGAGGCGGGCGGAACTACGAGCAGTACTTC.

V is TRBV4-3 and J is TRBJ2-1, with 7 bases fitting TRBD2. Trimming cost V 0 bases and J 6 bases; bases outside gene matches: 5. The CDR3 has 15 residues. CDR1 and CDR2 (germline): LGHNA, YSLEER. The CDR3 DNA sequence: TGCGCCAGCAGCCAAGAGGAACTAGCGTCCAATGAGCAGTTCTTC. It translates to CASSQEELASNEQFF.

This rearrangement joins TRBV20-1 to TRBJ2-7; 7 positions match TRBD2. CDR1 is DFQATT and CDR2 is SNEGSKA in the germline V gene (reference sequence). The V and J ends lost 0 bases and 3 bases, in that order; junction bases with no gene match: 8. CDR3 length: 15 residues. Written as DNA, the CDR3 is TGCAGTGCTAGAGAGGCTAGCGGAAACATCTACGAGCAGTACTTC. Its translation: CSAREASGNIYEQYF.

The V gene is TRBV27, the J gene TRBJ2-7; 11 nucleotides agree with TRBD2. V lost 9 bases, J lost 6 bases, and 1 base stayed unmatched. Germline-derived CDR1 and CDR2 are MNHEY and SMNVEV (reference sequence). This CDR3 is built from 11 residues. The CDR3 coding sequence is TGTGCCAGTCTAGCGGGAGGCGAGCAGTACTTC. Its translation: CASLAGGEQYF.

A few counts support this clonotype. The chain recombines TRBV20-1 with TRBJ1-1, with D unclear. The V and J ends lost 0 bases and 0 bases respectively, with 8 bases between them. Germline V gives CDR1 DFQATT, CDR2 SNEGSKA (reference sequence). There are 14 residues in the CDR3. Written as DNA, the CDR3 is TGCAGTGCTAGAGAAAGGCTGCTGAACACTGAAGCTTTCTTT. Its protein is CSARERLLNTEAFF.

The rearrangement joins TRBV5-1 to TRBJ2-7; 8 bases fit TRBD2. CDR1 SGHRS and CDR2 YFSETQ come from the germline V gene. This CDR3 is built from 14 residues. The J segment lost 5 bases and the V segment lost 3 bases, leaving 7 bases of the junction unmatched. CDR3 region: CASSSRTSIHEQYF. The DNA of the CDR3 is TGCGCCAGCAGCTCCCGGACTAGCATCCACGAGCAGTACTTC. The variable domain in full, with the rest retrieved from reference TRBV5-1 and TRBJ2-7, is KAGVTQTPRYLIKTRGQQVTLSCSPISGHRSVSWYQQTPGQGLQFLFEYFSETQRNKGNFPGRFSGRQFSNSRSEMNVSTLELGDSALYLCASSSRTSIHEQYFGPGTRLTVT.

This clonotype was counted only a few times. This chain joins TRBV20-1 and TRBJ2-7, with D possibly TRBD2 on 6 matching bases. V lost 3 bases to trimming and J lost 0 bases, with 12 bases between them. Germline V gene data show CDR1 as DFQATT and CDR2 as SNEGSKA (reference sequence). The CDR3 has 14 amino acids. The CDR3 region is CSASGGRPSYEQYF. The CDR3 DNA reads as TGCAGTGCTAGTGGGGGGAGACCCTCCTACGAGCAGTACTTC.

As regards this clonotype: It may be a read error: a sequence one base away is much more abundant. The CDR3 DNA reads TGTGCCAGCAGCTTGCAGGCGGGGAACGACGAGCAGTACTTC. Translated: CASSLQAGNDEQYF. The rearrangement uses TRBV5-4 and TRBJ2-7; TRBD2 is a possible D gene (6 bases). The CDR3 consists of 14 residues. Germline-derived CDR1 and CDR2 are SGHNT and YYREEE (reference sequence). V lost 1 base and J lost 5, with 13 bases in between.

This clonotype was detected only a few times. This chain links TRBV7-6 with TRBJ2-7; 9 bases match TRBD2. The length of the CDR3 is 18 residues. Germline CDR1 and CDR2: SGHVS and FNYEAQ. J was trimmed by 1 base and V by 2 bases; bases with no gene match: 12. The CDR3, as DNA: TGTGCCAGCAGCTTAATCGATGTTCGCGGGAGGGATTCCTACGAGCAGTACTTC. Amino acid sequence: CASSLIDVRGRDSYEQYF.

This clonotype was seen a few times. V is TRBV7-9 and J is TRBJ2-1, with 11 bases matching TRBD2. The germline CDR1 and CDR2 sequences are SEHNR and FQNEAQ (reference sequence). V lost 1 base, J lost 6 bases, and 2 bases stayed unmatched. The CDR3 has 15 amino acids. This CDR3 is CASSLELAGANEQFF. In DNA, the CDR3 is TGTGCCAGCAGCTTAGAACTAGCGGGAGCCAATGAGCAGTTCTTC.

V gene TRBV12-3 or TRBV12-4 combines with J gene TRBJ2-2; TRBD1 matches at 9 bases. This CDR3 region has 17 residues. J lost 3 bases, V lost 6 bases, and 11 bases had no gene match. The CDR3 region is CASRNRDRAGHTGELFF. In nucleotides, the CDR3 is TGTGCCAGCAGGAACCGGGACAGGGCGGGTCACACCGGGGAGCTGTTTTTT.

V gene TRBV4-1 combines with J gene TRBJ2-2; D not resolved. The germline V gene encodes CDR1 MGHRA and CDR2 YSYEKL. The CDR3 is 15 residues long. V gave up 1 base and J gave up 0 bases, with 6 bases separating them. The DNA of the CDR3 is TGCGCCAGCAGCCAAGCCCAGACGAACACCGGGGAGCTGTTTTTT. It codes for CASSQAQTNTGELFF.

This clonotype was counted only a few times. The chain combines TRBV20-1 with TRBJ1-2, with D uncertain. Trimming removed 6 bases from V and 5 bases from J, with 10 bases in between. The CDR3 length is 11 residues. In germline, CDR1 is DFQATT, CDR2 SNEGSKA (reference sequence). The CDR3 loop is CSATDGYGYTF. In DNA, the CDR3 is TGCAGTGCAACAGACGGATATGGCTACACCTTC.

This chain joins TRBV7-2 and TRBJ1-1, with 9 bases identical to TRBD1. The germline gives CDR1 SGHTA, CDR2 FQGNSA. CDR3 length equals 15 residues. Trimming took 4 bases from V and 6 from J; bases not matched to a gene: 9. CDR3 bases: TGTGCCAGCAGCTACGGGACAGGGATTTCGCCTGAAGCTTTCTTT. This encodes CASSYGTGISPEAFF.

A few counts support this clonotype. CDR3: CASSGGQLETQYF. DNA of the CDR3: TGCGCCAGCAGCGGGGGACAGTTAGAGACCCAGTACTTC. The genes are TRBV5-1 and TRBJ2-5; 7 bases match TRBD1. CDR3 size: 13 residues. In germline, CDR1 is SGHRS, CDR2 YFSETQ. The V gene end was trimmed by 4 bases and the J gene end by 4 bases; junction bases not matched to a gene: 4. The full variable domain, completed using reference TRBV5-1 and TRBJ2-5, is KAGVTQTPRYLIKTRGQQVTLSCSPISGHRSVSWYQQTPGQGLQFLFEYFSETQRNKGNFPGRFSGRQFSNSRSEMNVSTLELGDSALYLCASSGGQLETQYFGPGTRLLVL.

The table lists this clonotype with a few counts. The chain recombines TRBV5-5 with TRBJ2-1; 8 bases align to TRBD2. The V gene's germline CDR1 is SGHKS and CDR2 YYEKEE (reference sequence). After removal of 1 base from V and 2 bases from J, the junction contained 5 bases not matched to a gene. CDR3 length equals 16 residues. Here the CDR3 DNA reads TGTGCCAGCAGCTTGAAATATAGCGGGACCTACAATGAGCAGTTCTTC. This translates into CASSLKYSGTYNEQFF.

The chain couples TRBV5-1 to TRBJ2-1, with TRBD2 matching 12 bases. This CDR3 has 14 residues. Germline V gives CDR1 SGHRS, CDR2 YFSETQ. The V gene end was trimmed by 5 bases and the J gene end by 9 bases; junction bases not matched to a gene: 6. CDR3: CASRPGGLAGEQFF. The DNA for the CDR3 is TGCGCCAGCAGGCCAGGGGGACTAGCGGGTGAGCAGTTCTTC.

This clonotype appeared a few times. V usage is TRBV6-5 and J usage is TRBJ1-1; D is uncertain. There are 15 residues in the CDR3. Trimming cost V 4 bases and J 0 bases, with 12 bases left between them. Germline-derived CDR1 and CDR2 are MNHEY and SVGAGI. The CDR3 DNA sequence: TGTGCCAGCAGTTTCTTGGGGTATATGAACACTGAAGCTTTCTTT. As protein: CASSFLGYMNTEAFF.

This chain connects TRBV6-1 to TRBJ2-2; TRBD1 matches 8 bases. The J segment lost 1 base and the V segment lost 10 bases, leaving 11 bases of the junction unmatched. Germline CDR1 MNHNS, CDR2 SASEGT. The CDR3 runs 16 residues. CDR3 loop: CATQGTGTGNTGELFF. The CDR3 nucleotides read TGTGCCACCCAGGGAACCGGGACAGGGAACACCGGGGAGCTGTTTTTT.

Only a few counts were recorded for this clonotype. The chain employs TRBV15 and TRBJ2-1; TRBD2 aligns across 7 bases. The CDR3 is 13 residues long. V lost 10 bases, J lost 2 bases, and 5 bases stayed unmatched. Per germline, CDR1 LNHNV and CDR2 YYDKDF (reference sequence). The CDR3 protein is CAITRGAYNEQFF. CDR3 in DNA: TGTGCCATCACACGGGGGGCCTACAATGAGCAGTTCTTC.

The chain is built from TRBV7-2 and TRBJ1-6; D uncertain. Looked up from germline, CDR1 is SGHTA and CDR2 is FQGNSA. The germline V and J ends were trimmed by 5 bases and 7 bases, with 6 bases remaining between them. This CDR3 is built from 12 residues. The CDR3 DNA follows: TGTGCCAGCAGCCACACGAATTCACCCCTCCACTTT. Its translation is CASSHTNSPLHF.

CDR3 protein: CASSYWGGSYEQYF. The DNA for the CDR3 is TGTGCCAGCAGTTATTGGGGCGGTAGCTACGAGCAGTACTTC. V is TRBV6-2 or TRBV6-3 and J is TRBJ2-7, with D perhaps matching TRBD1 (5 bases). The CDR3 consists of 14 residues. Germline V gene data show CDR1 as MNHEY and CDR2 as SVGEGT. V lost 3 bases and J lost 3, with 12 bases in between.

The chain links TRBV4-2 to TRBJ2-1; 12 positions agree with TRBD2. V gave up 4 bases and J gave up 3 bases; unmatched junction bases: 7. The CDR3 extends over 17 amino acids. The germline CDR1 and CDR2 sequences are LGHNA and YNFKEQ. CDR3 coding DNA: TGTGCCAGCAGCCCCGAACTAGCGGGGGGCGTCTACAATGAGCAGTTCTTC. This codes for CASSPELAGGVYNEQFF.

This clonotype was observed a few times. The CDR3 sequence is CASSYEETSGRTETQYF. As DNA, the CDR3 is TGTGCCAGCAGTTACGAAGAGACTAGCGGGAGAACAGAGACCCAGTACTTC. The chain has TRBV6-2 or TRBV6-3 and TRBJ2-5; 12 bases agree with TRBD2. This CDR3 has 17 residues. Germline CDR1 is MNHEY and CDR2 is SVGEGT. Germline trimming cut 2 bases from V and 4 bases from J; bases unmatched to any gene: 8.

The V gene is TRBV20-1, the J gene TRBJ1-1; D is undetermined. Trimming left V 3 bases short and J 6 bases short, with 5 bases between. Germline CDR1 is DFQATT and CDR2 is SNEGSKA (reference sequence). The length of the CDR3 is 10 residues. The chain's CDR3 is CSARDPEAFF. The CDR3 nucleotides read TGCAGTGCTAGGGACCCTGAAGCTTTCTTT.

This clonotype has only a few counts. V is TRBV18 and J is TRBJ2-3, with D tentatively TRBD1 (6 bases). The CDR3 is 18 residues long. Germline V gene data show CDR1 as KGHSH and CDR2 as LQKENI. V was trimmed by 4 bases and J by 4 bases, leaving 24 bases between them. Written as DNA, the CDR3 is TGTGCCAGCTCACTTGTATCAGCACAGGGTCACGGTCCAGATACGCAGTATTTT. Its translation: CASSLVSAQGHGPDTQYF.

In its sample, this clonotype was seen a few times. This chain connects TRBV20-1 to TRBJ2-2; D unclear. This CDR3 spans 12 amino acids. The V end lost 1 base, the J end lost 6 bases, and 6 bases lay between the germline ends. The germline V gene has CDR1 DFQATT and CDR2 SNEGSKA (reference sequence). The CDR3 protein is CSARAFSGELFF. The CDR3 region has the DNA TGCAGTGCTAGAGCGTTTTCCGGGGAGCTGTTTTTT.

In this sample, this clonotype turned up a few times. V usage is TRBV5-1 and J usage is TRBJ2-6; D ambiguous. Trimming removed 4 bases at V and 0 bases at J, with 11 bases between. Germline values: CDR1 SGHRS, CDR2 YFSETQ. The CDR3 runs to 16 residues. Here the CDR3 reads CASSPMWDSGANVLTF. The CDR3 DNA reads TGCGCCAGCAGCCCGATGTGGGACTCTGGGGCCAACGTCCTGACTTTC.

The CDR3 DNA follows: TGTGCCAGCAGTTGGACAGGAGACTATGGCTACACCTTC. Residues: CASSWTGDYGYTF. The chain uses TRBV12-3 or TRBV12-4 and TRBJ1-2, with 7 bases matching TRBD1. V dropped 4 bases and J dropped 3; count of bases not matched to a gene: 2. The CDR3 length is 13 residues.

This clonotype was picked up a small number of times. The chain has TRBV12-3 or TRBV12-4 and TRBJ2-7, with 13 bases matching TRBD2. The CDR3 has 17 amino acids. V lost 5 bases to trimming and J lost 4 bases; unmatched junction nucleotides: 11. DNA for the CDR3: TGTGCCAGCAGTCCCCGGACTAGCGGGAGTAGGGGTTACGAGCAGTACTTC. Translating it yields CASSPRTSGSRGYEQYF.